This entry lists 10 T cell receptor beta chains sequenced from one sample in a study of liver allograft versus peripheral blood T cells. Study summary: Comparisons were made between T cell receptor repertoires found in transplanted livers and those circulating in recipients' peripheral blood.

TCRdb analysed the reads with MiXCR anew, one entry per CDR3 protein. The table has some 9,200 distinct CDR3 sequences, 26% seen once. These receptors were taken from a human patient who had a liver transplant. Some T cells may trace back to the graft donor.

This clonotype counts as medium-sized. This chain links TRBV6-5 with TRBJ1-4; no firm D call. V was shortened by 0 bases and J by 8 bases, with 13 bases between the two germline ends. In germline, CDR1 is MNHEY, CDR2 SVGAGI. The CDR3 covers 15 residues. CDR3 loop: CASSYSTPSSEKLFF. The DNA for the CDR3 is TGTGCCAGCAGTTACTCTACCCCCTCAAGCGAAAAACTGTTTTTT.

This clonotype was seen only once. The rearrangement joins TRBV27 to TRBJ2-1, with 10 bases lining up with TRBD2. Per germline, CDR1 MNHEY and CDR2 SMNVEV (reference sequence). The junction had 7 bases not matched to a gene; V was cut back by 8 bases and J by 9 bases. The CDR3 has 13 residues. The CDR3 DNA reads TGTGCCAGCGTAGCGGGAGGAGGCGGTGAGCAGTTCTTC. It encodes CASVAGGGGEQFF.

This clonotype is termed medium-sized (0.01 to 0.1%). The rearrangement uses TRBV9 and TRBJ1-4; D unresolved. V gave up 3 bases and J gave up 0 bases, with 9 bases separating them. Germline CDR1 is SGDLS and CDR2 is YYNGEE. This CDR3 is built from 15 residues. DNA of the CDR3: TGTGCCAGCAGCGCCCGACATTCAACTAATGAAAAACTGTTTTTT. Translation gives CASSARHSTNEKLFF.

J is TRBJ2-5 and V is TRBV20-1, with 13 bases that match TRBD2. V lost 4 bases and J lost 0; bases outside the gene matches: 5. CDR3 length equals 16 residues. Per the germline V gene, CDR1 is DFQATT and CDR2 is SNEGSKA (reference sequence). In nucleotides, the CDR3 is TGCAGTGCTAAGGGACTAGCGGGAAAGTACCAAGAGACCCAGTACTTC. Encoded protein: CSAKGLAGKYQETQYF.

The chain has TRBV5-4 and TRBJ2-2; D is uncertain. Germline lookup yields CDR1 SGHNT and CDR2 YYREEE (reference sequence). The CDR3 runs 12 residues. The V end lost 4 bases, the J end lost 1 base, and 2 bases lay between the germline ends. This chain's CDR3 is CASSGNTGELFF. CDR3 sequence (DNA): TGTGCCAGCAGCGGGAACACCGGGGAGCTGTTTTTT.

The chain couples TRBV19 to TRBJ2-7, with D unresolved. This CDR3 spans 14 amino acids. CDR1 and CDR2 from the germline V gene are LNHDA and SQIVND (reference sequence). V was trimmed by 6 bases and J by 2 bases, leaving 14 bases between them. This chain's CDR3 is CASSPTSEAYEQYF. CDR3 sequence (DNA): TGTGCCAGTAGCCCCACCAGCGAGGCCTACGAGCAGTACTTC.

V is TRBV7-2 and J is TRBJ2-7; 8 bases fit TRBD2. This CDR3 comprises 18 residues. Germline V CDR1 and CDR2: SGHTA, FQGNSA. Trimming took 4 bases from V and 7 from J; bases not matched to a gene: 21. The CDR3 sequence is CASSSKSASGFYPGEQYF. The CDR3 DNA sequence: TGTGCCAGCAGCTCCAAGTCGGCTAGCGGGTTCTACCCGGGGGAGCAGTACTTC. Supplemented by reference TRBV7-2 and TRBJ2-7, the full variable domain reads GAGVSQSPSNKVTEKGKDVELRCDPISGHTALYWYRQSLGQGLEFLIYFQGNSAPDKSGLPSDRFSAERTGGSVSTLTIQRTQQEDSAVYLCASSSKSASGFYPGEQYFGPGTRLTVT.

A note on this clonotype: Possible read error: a much larger clone is one base away. J is TRBJ1-4 and V is TRBV28, with D possibly being TRBD1 (5 bases). The CDR3 spans 13 residues. Germline V gene sequence: CDR1 MDHEN, CDR2 SYDVKM. DNA for the CDR3: TGTGCCAGCAGTGGGGGTGGTAATGATAAACTGTTTTTT. As protein: CASSGGGNDKLFF.

By share, this clonotype counts as medium-sized. This chain connects TRBV6-6 to TRBJ1-6; D not resolved. The V end was cut by 6 bases, the J end by 0 bases, with 15 bases between. Germline V gene lookup returns CDR1 MNHNY and CDR2 SVGAGI (reference sequence). The CDR3 consists of 17 residues. The CDR3 DNA sequence: TGTGCCAGCAGCACCCCCCCGGGGAGCTCCTATAATTCACCCCTCCACTTT. It yields the protein CASSTPPGSSYNSPLHF.

This clonotype was found once. This chain joins TRBV3-1 and TRBJ1-3, with D tentatively TRBD1 (6 bases). The CDR3 sequence is 19 residues long. The V gene's germline CDR1 is LGHDT and CDR2 YNNKEL (reference sequence). Trimming stripped 4 bases from V and 0 bases from J, with 22 bases between. CDR3 in DNA: TGTGCCAGCAGCCCCAAGATAATACGGCAGGGGAACTCTGGAAACACCATATATTTT. Protein: CASSPKIIRQGNSGNTIYF.